This TCR beta chain originates from a study of CD8+ T cells in alopecia areata. Study-wide context: The study gave treated patients oral tofacitinib at 5 to 10 mg twice daily. Findings and caveats of the study: Alopecia totalis/universalis scalp especially showed more expanded CD8+ clones than normal scalp. Under tofacitinib, fewer expanded CD8+ clones appeared among the top 100 scalp clones.

The germline V gene encodes CDR1 LNHDA and CDR2 SQIVND (reference sequence). The CDR3 length is 14 residues. With 3 bases removed from V and 5 bases from J, the gap between germline ends came to 10 bases. Treatment indicated: oral pan-JAK inhibitor, 5-10 mg twice daily. Collected material from alopecia areata patients comprised lesional scalp punch biopsies and peripheral blood. Worth noting for this clone: Its matching antigen is unknown.

Isolated RNA was reverse transcribed into cDNA used as the sequencing template. Here immunoSEQ multiplex PCR was the method, and the copy in TCRdb shows in-frame clones only, minus some. This sample has about 120,000 clones; 56% occur once, and the top ten carry approximately 3.6%. This TCR came from a human donor with alopecia areata. The chain combines TRBV19 with TRBJ2-2, with TRBD2 as a possible D gene (6 bases). Here the sequenced sample was CD4+ T cells sorted from blood, taken at week 24, from a patient treated with tofacitinib. The CDR3 reads CASSISGLTGELFF. CDR3 in DNA: TGTGCCAGTAGTATCAGCGGGCTTACCGGGGAGCTGTTTTTT.